A selection of T cell receptor beta chains follows, all from one sample in a study of Graves' ophthalmopathy and Graves' hyperthyroidism. TCRdb analysed the multiplex PCR reads with MiXCR anew, one entry per CDR3 protein. This sample has a few hundred thousand distinct CDR3 sequences, with roughly a fifth found just once. Sequenced: peripheral blood. These receptors originate from a woman in her fifties or sixties with Graves' ophthalmopathy. CDR3s include the opening cysteine and the closing phenylalanine or tryptophan. A D gene is named only where the DNA matches it firmly. Only part of the rows carry a size: once, few, many, or a class if the clone is expanded.

j_call: TRBJ2-7
d_call: TRBD2
v_call: TRBV5-1
cdr3_length: 17
clone_size: NA
cdr3_nt: TGCGCCAGCAGCCCAGGACTAGCGGGGGCTCAAACTTACGAGCAGTACTTC
cdr3_aa: CASSPGLAGAQTYEQYF

j_call: TRBJ2-2
d_call: NA
v_call: TRBV30
cdr3_length: 14
clone_size: many
cdr3_nt: TGTGCCTGGAGCGAAGTGTCAGCGGCCGGGGAGCTGTTTTTT
cdr3_aa: CAWSEVSAAGELFF

j_call: TRBJ2-7
d_call: TRBD2
v_call: TRBV2
cdr3_length: 16
clone_size: NA
cdr3_nt: TGTGCCATCAGTGAGGACCGTACTAGCGGGAGGGCAAAGCAGTACTTC
cdr3_aa: CAISEDRTSGRAKQYF

j_call: TRBJ1-1
d_call: NA
v_call: TRBV12-3/TRBV12-4
cdr3_length: 14
clone_size: many
cdr3_nt: TGTGCCAGCCGCCCTGGGGGTAAGAACACTGAAGCTTTCTTT
cdr3_aa: CASRPGGKNTEAFF

j_call: TRBJ2-7
d_call: TRBD2
v_call: TRBV28
cdr3_length: 13
clone_size: many
cdr3_nt: TGTGCCAGCAGACACACTAGCGGATACGAGCAGTACTTC
cdr3_aa: CASRHTSGYEQYF

j_call: TRBJ2-5
d_call: NA
v_call: TRBV3-1
cdr3_length: 14
clone_size: many
cdr3_nt: TGTGCCAGCAGCAACGGACAGAACCAAGAGACCCAGTACTTC
cdr3_aa: CASSNGQNQETQYF

j_call: TRBJ2-5
d_call: NA
v_call: TRBV29-1
cdr3_length: 14
clone_size: few
cdr3_nt: TGCAGCGTCGTCCAGGATAGGATTCAAGAGACCCAGTACTTC
cdr3_aa: CSVVQDRIQETQYF

j_call: TRBJ1-1
d_call: TRBD1
v_call: TRBV5-1
cdr3_length: 14
clone_size: many
cdr3_nt: TGCGCCAGCAGACCCAATACAGGGGCCACTGAAGCTTTCTTT
cdr3_aa: CASRPNTGATEAFF

j_call: TRBJ1-1
d_call: NA
v_call: TRBV6-1
cdr3_length: 13
clone_size: many
cdr3_nt: TGTGCCACCCCGGGCCAAAGTGGGACTGAAGCTTTCTTT
cdr3_aa: CATPGQSGTEAFF

j_call: TRBJ1-3
d_call: TRBD1
v_call: TRBV20-1
cdr3_length: 14
clone_size: many
cdr3_nt: TGCAGTGCACGACAGGGAGAGGCTGGAAACACCATATATTTT
cdr3_aa: CSARQGEAGNTIYF

j_call: TRBJ1-2
d_call: TRBD1
v_call: TRBV19
cdr3_length: 14
clone_size: many
cdr3_nt: TGTGCCAGTAGGCGACAGGGGGAGAACTATGGCTACACCTTC
cdr3_aa: CASRRQGENYGYTF

j_call: TRBJ1-1
d_call: NA
v_call: TRBV5-5
cdr3_length: 15
clone_size: few
cdr3_nt: TGTGCCAGCAGGAGGACCAACAGTGTGAACACTGAAGCTTTCTTT
cdr3_aa: CASRRTNSVNTEAFF

j_call: TRBJ1-6
d_call: NA
v_call: TRBV7-2
cdr3_length: 15
clone_size: many
cdr3_nt: TGTGCCAGCAGCTCCCGACCCGGGCAGGGTTCACCCCTCCACTTT
cdr3_aa: CASSSRPGQGSPLHF